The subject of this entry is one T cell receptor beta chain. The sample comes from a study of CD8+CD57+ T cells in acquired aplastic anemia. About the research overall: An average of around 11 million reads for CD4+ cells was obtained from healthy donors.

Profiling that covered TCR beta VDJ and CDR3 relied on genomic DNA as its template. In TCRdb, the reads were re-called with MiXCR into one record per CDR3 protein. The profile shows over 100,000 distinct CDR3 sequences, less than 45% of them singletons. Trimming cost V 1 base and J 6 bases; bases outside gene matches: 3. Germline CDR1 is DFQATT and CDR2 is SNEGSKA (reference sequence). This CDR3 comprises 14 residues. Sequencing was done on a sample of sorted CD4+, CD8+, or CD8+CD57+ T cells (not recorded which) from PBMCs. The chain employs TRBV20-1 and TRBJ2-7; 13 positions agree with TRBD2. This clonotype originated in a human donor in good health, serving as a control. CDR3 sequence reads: CSARGLAGGGEQYF. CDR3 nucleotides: TGCAGTGCTAGAGGACTAGCGGGGGGAGGCGAGCAGTACTTC.